Listed below are T cell receptor beta chains from one sample, sequenced in a study of vaccination and CD4 T cells after COVID-19. Their target antigens are unknown. TCRdb processed the PCR reads anew with MiXCR; each CDR3 protein has one entry. This table has approximately 16,000 distinct CDR3 sequences, about 45% appearing once. The sequences come from CD4+ T cells from blood, cultured in vitro, collected after SARS-CoV-2 vaccination. These receptor sequences come from a human donor who had recovered from COVID-19. CDR3s include the opening cysteine and the closing phenylalanine or tryptophan. A D gene is named only where the DNA matches it firmly. Clone size is stated in some rows and not others, as once, few, many or a class when expanded.

j_call: TRBJ2-2; d_call: .; v_call: TRBV30; clone_size: few; cdr3_nt: TGTGCCTGGAGTGTAATGTCAGGGAACACCGGGGAGCTGTTTTTT; cdr3_aa: CAWSVMSGNTGELFF
j_call: TRBJ2-3; d_call: .; v_call: TRBV29-1; clone_size: .; cdr3_nt: TGCAGCGTTGGTGAGGATAGCACAGATACGCAGTATTTT; cdr3_aa: CSVGEDSTDTQYF
j_call: TRBJ2-3; d_call: TRBD2; v_call: TRBV5-1; clone_size: .; cdr3_nt: TGCGCCAGCAGCTTGGCGGGAGGGGCTAATTTCCCAGATACGCAGTATTTT; cdr3_aa: CASSLAGGANFPDTQYF
j_call: TRBJ1-5; d_call: .; v_call: TRBV28; clone_size: .; cdr3_nt: TGTGCCTGTACAGGATTAAATCAGCCCCAGCATTTT; cdr3_aa: CACTGLNQPQHF
j_call: TRBJ2-3; d_call: TRBD1; v_call: TRBV6-1; clone_size: .; cdr3_nt: TGTGCCAGCAGTCCGACAGGGTCCACAGATACGCAGTATTTT; cdr3_aa: CASSPTGSTDTQYF
j_call: TRBJ1-4; d_call: .; v_call: TRBV5-1; clone_size: .; cdr3_nt: TGCGCCAGCAGCTTGTACCGGTCAACTAATGAAAAACTGTTTTTT; cdr3_aa: CASSLYRSTNEKLFF
j_call: TRBJ2-5; d_call: TRBD2; v_call: TRBV7-2; clone_size: few; cdr3_nt: TGTGCCAGCAGCCGCTCCGGGACTAGTGGCGAGACCCAGTACTTC; cdr3_aa: CASSRSGTSGETQYF
j_call: TRBJ2-3; d_call: .; v_call: TRBV27; clone_size: few; cdr3_nt: TGTGCCAGCAGTTTACAGGGGGATACGCAGTATTTT; cdr3_aa: CASSLQGDTQYF
j_call: TRBJ1-1; d_call: .; v_call: TRBV11-1; clone_size: medium-sized; cdr3_nt: TGTGCCAGCAGCTTAGCCCTTCCCCAGGACGAAGTTACTGAAGCTTTCTTT; cdr3_aa: CASSLALPQDEVTEAFF
j_call: TRBJ1-2; d_call: TRBD1; v_call: TRBV19; clone_size: .; cdr3_nt: TGTGCCAGTAGTTCAGACAGGGGAGATGGCTACACCTTC; cdr3_aa: CASSSDRGDGYTF
j_call: TRBJ1-2; d_call: TRBD1; v_call: TRBV5-6; clone_size: .; cdr3_nt: TGTGCCAGCAGCTTGTTTCAGGGGGCAGGGGGCTACACCTTC; cdr3_aa: CASSLFQGAGGYTF
j_call: TRBJ2-5; d_call: TRBD2; v_call: TRBV25-1; clone_size: .; cdr3_nt: TGTGCCAGCCCCCCGGGGGGACAAGAGACCCAGTACTTC; cdr3_aa: CASPPGGQETQYF
j_call: TRBJ2-1; d_call: TRBD2; v_call: TRBV20-1; clone_size: few; cdr3_nt: TGCAGTGCCAGTGAGATTAGCGGGAGATCCTACAATGAGCAGTTCTTC; cdr3_aa: CSASEISGRSYNEQFF
j_call: TRBJ1-2; d_call: .; v_call: TRBV6-1; clone_size: .; cdr3_nt: TGTGCCAGCAGTGAAGCGCTTCGTCTTGGCTACACCTTC; cdr3_aa: CASSEALRLGYTF
j_call: TRBJ2-1; d_call: TRBD2; v_call: TRBV7-6; clone_size: .; cdr3_nt: TGTGCCAGCAGACAACGTAGCGGGGGGTCCTACAATGAGCAGTTCTTC; cdr3_aa: CASRQRSGGSYNEQFF
j_call: TRBJ1-1; d_call: .; v_call: TRBV20-1; clone_size: .; cdr3_nt: TGCAGTGCTAGACCGCCCGTGGGCCTGAACACTGAAGCTTTCTTT; cdr3_aa: CSARPPVGLNTEAFF
j_call: TRBJ2-3; d_call: .; v_call: TRBV6-4; clone_size: few; cdr3_nt: TGTGCCAGCAGTGACTCGACGGGCACAGATACGCAGTATTTT; cdr3_aa: CASSDSTGTDTQYF
j_call: TRBJ1-6; d_call: .; v_call: TRBV7-2; clone_size: large; cdr3_nt: TGTGCCAGCAGCTTAGACGGCTCGGGGGCCCCCCTCCACTTT; cdr3_aa: CASSLDGSGAPLHF
j_call: TRBJ2-7; d_call: .; v_call: TRBV18; clone_size: .; cdr3_nt: TGTGCCAGCTCACTTAACCCCGCCTACGAGCAGTACTTC; cdr3_aa: CASSLNPAYEQYF
j_call: TRBJ2-1; d_call: .; v_call: TRBV4-3; clone_size: .; cdr3_nt: TGCGCCAGCAGCCAATTTTTAGGGACTGATATGTTCTTC; cdr3_aa: CASSQFLGTDMFF
j_call: TRBJ1-1; d_call: .; v_call: TRBV21-1; clone_size: .; cdr3_nt: TGTGCCAGCAGCAAATGTGGTCGACAGTTGGACACTGAAGCTTTCTTT; cdr3_aa: CASSKCGRQLDTEAFF
j_call: TRBJ2-7; d_call: TRBD1; v_call: TRBV28; clone_size: few; cdr3_nt: TGTGCCAGCAGAGGGACAGGGGGATACGAGCAGTACTTC; cdr3_aa: CASRGTGGYEQYF
j_call: TRBJ1-3; d_call: .; v_call: TRBV7-2; clone_size: .; cdr3_nt: TGTGCCAGCAGCTCATCGGGATACGCTGGAAACACCATATATTTT; cdr3_aa: CASSSSGYAGNTIYF
j_call: TRBJ2-5; d_call: .; v_call: TRBV15; clone_size: few; cdr3_nt: TGTGCCACCAGCAGGGGCGGGACGACAATGTCTATGGGGACCCAGTACTTC; cdr3_aa: CATSRGGTTMSMGTQYF
j_call: TRBJ2-1; d_call: TRBD2; v_call: TRBV29-1; clone_size: .; cdr3_nt: TGCAGCGTGAGACTAGCCAATGAGCAGTTCTTC; cdr3_aa: CSVRLANEQFF
j_call: TRBJ2-3; d_call: .; v_call: TRBV10-3; clone_size: medium-sized; cdr3_nt: TGTGCCACCCATACCCCCAGGGGCGAAGGCACAGATACGCAGTATTTT; cdr3_aa: CATHTPRGEGTDTQYF
j_call: TRBJ1-2; d_call: .; v_call: TRBV9; clone_size: .; cdr3_nt: TGTGCCAGCAGCGTAGGGGGCATCAACTATGGCTACACCTTC; cdr3_aa: CASSVGGINYGYTF
j_call: TRBJ2-3; d_call: TRBD2; v_call: TRBV4-3; clone_size: few; cdr3_nt: TGCGCCAGCAGCCAAGCCGGCGGGGGCGGGAGGGGCACAGATACGCAGTATTTT; cdr3_aa: CASSQAGGGGRGTDTQYF
j_call: TRBJ1-1; d_call: TRBD1; v_call: TRBV20-1; clone_size: .; cdr3_nt: TGCAGTGCTAGAAGACAGGGCCCCCTAGAAGCTTTCTTT; cdr3_aa: CSARRQGPLEAFF
j_call: TRBJ1-4; d_call: .; v_call: TRBV12-3/TRBV12-4; clone_size: .; cdr3_nt: TGTGCCAGCAGCCTTAACAGGGAAGAAGGCGAAAAACTGTTTTTT; cdr3_aa: CASSLNREEGEKLFF
j_call: TRBJ1-5; d_call: .; v_call: TRBV19; clone_size: .; cdr3_nt: TGTGCCAGTACTCTAGCCGACAGCCGATATCAGCCCCAGCATTTT; cdr3_aa: CASTLADSRYQPQHF
j_call: TRBJ1-5; d_call: TRBD1; v_call: TRBV10-3; clone_size: .; cdr3_nt: TGTGCCATCAGTGAGTCAGGGGGCGGCAATCAGCCCCAGCATTTT; cdr3_aa: CAISESGGGNQPQHF
j_call: TRBJ1-1; d_call: .; v_call: TRBV7-2; clone_size: .; cdr3_nt: TGTGCCAGCAGCTTAGACAGGGTAGGCGCTGAAGCTTTCTTT; cdr3_aa: CASSLDRVGAEAFF
j_call: TRBJ1-5; d_call: .; v_call: TRBV6-2/TRBV6-3; clone_size: .; cdr3_nt: TGTGCCAGCAGTTACTTTCGCAGTAGCAATCAGCCCCAGCATTTT; cdr3_aa: CASSYFRSSNQPQHF
j_call: TRBJ2-2; d_call: .; v_call: TRBV6-1; clone_size: .; cdr3_nt: TGTGCCAGCAGTGGGGCTTGGGGTTCCACCGGGGAGCTGTTTTTT; cdr3_aa: CASSGAWGSTGELFF
j_call: TRBJ1-5; d_call: .; v_call: TRBV19; clone_size: .; cdr3_nt: TGTGCCAGTAGCCGGGGACACCAACGGCCCCAGCATTTT; cdr3_aa: CASSRGHQRPQHF
j_call: TRBJ2-1; d_call: .; v_call: TRBV6-1; clone_size: .; cdr3_nt: TGTGCCAGCAGTGAACAGGGGCCCTCCTACAATGAGCAGTTCTTC; cdr3_aa: CASSEQGPSYNEQFF
j_call: TRBJ2-7; d_call: TRBD1; v_call: TRBV11-3; clone_size: .; cdr3_nt: TGTGCCAGCAGCCTGGGACAGGGCGTGGGGGAGCAGTACTTC; cdr3_aa: CASSLGQGVGEQYF
j_call: TRBJ2-1; d_call: .; v_call: TRBV7-2; clone_size: .; cdr3_nt: TGTGCCAGCAGCTTCTTTCGGGAAGAGCAGTTCTTC; cdr3_aa: CASSFFREEQFF
j_call: TRBJ2-7; d_call: TRBD1; v_call: TRBV10-1; clone_size: .; cdr3_nt: TGCGCCAGCACTTTAAGGGGGCCAGTCCCTTACGAGCAGTACTTC; cdr3_aa: CASTLRGPVPYEQYF
j_call: TRBJ2-7; d_call: TRBD2; v_call: TRBV15; clone_size: once; cdr3_nt: TGTGCCACCAGCAGAGATCCGGGGGGCTCCTACGAGCAGTACTTC; cdr3_aa: CATSRDPGGSYEQYF
j_call: TRBJ2-1; d_call: .; v_call: TRBV7-9; clone_size: .; cdr3_nt: TGTGCCAGGAGGGGGGACCACAATGAGCAGTTCTTC; cdr3_aa: CARRGDHNEQFF
j_call: TRBJ2-7; d_call: TRBD1; v_call: TRBV6-2/TRBV6-3; clone_size: .; cdr3_nt: TGTGCCAGCAGTCATCGGACAGGGGGAAAGGATAGAGACGAGCAGTACTTC; cdr3_aa: CASSHRTGGKDRDEQYF
j_call: TRBJ2-3; d_call: .; v_call: TRBV21-1; clone_size: few; cdr3_nt: TGTGCCAGCAGCAAACCCCCCAGGTGGCGGGGCACAGATACGCAGTATTTT; cdr3_aa: CASSKPPRWRGTDTQYF
j_call: TRBJ2-7; d_call: .; v_call: TRBV21-1; clone_size: .; cdr3_nt: TGTGCCAGCAGCGCCCAGACTAGCGGGAGGACCTACGAGCAGTACTTC; cdr3_aa: CASSAQTSGRTYEQYF